The present T cell receptor beta chain was sequenced within a study of T-cell reconstitution after alpha-beta-depleted transplantation in children. In this sample, this clonotype turned up a few times. This CDR3 has 13 amino acids. Germline loops: CDR1 SNHLY, CDR2 FYNNEI. V gave up 1 base and J gave up 8 bases, with 11 bases separating them. Unique molecular identifiers were used in preparing the TCRbeta library. TCRdb passed the PCR reads through MiXCR, listing each CDR3 protein once. The data show under 850,000 distinct CDR3 sequences, with roughly 13% seen just once and 0.75% to 0.85% held by the top ten.

This specimen consisted of PBMCs, obtained before TCRalphabeta/CD19-depleted stem cell transplant. The chain employs TRBV2 and TRBJ1-2; D gene unclear. This clonotype originated in a girl aged 2 to 10 with congenital amegakaryocytic thrombocytopenia, due to receive a stem cell transplant. CDR3 nucleotides: TGTGCCAGCAGTGAAGACCAACTGAAGGGCTACACCTTC. This translates into CASSEDQLKGYTF.